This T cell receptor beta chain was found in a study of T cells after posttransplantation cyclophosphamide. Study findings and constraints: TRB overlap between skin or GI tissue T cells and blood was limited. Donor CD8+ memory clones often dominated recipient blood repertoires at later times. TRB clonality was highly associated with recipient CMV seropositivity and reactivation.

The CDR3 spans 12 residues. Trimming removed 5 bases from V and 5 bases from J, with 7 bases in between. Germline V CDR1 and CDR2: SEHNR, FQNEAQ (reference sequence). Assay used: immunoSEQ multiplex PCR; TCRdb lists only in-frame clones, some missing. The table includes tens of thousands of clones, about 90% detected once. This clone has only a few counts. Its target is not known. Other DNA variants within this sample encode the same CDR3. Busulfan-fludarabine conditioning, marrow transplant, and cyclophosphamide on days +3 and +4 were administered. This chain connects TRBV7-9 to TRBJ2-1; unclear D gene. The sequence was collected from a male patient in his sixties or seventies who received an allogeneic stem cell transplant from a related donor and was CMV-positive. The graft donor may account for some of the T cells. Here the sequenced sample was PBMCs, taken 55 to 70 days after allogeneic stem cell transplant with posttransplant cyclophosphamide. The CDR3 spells CASSRDNNEQFF. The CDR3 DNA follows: TGTGCCAGCAGCCGCGACAACAATGAGCAGTTCTTC. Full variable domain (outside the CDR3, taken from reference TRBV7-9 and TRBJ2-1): DTGVSQNPRHKITKRGQNVTFRCDPISEHNRLYWYRQTLGQGPEFLTYFQNEAQLEKSRLLSDRFSAERPKGSFSTLEIQRTEQGDSAMYLCASSRDNNEQFFGPGTRLTVL.